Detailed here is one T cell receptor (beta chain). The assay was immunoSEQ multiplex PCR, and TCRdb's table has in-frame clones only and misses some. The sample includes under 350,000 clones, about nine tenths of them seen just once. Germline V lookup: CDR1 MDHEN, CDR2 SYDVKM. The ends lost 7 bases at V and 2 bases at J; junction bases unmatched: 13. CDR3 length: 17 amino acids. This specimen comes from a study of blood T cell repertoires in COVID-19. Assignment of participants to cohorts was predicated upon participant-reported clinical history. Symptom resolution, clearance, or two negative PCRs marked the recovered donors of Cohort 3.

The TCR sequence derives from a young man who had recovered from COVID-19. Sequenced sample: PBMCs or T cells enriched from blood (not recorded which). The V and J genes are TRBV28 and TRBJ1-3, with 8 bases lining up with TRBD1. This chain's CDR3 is CASTTRVWGQAGNTIYF. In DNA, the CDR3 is TGTGCCAGCACCACCAGGGTGTGGGGACAGGCTGGAAACACCATATATTTT.